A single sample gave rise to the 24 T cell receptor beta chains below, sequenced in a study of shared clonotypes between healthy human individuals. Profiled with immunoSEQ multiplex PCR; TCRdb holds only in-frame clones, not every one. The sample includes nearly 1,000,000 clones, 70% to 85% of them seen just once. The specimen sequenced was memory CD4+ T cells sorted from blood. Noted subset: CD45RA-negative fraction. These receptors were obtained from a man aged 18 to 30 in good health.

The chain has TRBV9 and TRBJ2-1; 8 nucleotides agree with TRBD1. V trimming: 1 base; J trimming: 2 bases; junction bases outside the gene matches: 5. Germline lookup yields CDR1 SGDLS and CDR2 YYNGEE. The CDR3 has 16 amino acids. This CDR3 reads CASSVTSRGPYNEQFF. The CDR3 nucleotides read TGTGCCAGCAGCGTAACCTCCAGGGGGCCCTACAATGAGCAGTTCTTC.

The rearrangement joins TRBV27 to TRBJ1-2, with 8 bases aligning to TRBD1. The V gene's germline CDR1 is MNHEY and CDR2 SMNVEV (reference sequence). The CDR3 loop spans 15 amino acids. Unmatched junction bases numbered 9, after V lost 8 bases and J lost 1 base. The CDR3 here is CASGNQGARNYGYTF. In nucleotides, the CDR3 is TGTGCCAGCGGGAATCAGGGGGCCCGTAACTATGGCTACACCTTC.

CDR3 sequence reads: CASNRGVLETQYF. In nucleotides, the CDR3 is TGCGCCAGTAACAGGGGTGTTTTGGAGACCCAGTACTTC. The rearrangement uses TRBV5-1 and TRBJ2-5; 7 bases agree with TRBD1. V trimming: 8 bases; J trimming: 5 bases; junction bases outside the gene matches: 9. The length of the CDR3 is 13 residues. Germline V gene sequence: CDR1 SGHRS, CDR2 YFSETQ.

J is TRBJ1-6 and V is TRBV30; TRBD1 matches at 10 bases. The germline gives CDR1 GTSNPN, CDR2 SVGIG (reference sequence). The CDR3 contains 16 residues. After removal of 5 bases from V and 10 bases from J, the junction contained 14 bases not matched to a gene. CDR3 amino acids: CAWGGRETGGLSPLHF. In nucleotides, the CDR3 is TGTGCCTGGGGGGGCAGAGAGACAGGGGGCCTCTCACCCCTCCACTTT.

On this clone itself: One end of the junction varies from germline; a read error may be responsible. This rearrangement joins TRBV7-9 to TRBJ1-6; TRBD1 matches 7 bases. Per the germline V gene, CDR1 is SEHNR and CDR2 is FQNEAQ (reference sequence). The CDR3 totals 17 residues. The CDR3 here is CASSLGPGDSRRRRRGF. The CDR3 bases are TGTGCCAGCAGCTTAGGCCCGGGGGACAGTCGCCGACGTCGGCGGGGATTT.

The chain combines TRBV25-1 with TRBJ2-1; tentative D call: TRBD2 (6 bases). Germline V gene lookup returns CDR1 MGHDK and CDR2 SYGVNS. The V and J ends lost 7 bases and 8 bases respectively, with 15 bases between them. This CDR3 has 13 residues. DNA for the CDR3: TGTGCCAGCAAAGCGGGTTTCGTCGATGAGCAGTTCTTC. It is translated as CASKAGFVDEQFF.

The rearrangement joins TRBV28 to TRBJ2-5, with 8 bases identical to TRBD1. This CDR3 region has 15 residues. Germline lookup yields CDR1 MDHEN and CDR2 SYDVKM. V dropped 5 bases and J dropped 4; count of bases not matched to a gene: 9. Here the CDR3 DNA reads TGTGCCAGCAGTCAATCAACAGGGGGGACAGAGACCCAGTACTTC. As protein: CASSQSTGGTETQYF.

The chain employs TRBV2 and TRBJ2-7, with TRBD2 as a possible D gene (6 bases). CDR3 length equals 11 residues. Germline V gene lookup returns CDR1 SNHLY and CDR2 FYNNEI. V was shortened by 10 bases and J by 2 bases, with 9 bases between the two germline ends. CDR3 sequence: CANGGTYEQYF. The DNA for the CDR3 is TGTGCCAACGGGGGAACCTACGAGCAGTACTTC.

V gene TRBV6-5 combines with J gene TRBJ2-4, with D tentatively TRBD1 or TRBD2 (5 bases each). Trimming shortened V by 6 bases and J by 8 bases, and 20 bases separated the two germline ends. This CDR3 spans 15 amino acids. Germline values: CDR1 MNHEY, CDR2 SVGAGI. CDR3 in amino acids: CASRAIDRDGDIQYF. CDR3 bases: TGTGCCAGCAGGGCCATAGATCGGGACGGAGACATTCAGTACTTC.

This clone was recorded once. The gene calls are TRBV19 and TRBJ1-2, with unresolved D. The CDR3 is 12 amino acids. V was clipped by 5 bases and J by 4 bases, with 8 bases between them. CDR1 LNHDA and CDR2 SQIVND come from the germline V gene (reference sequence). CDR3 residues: CASSHTIYGYTF. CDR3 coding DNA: TGTGCCAGTAGTCATACGATCTATGGCTACACCTTC.

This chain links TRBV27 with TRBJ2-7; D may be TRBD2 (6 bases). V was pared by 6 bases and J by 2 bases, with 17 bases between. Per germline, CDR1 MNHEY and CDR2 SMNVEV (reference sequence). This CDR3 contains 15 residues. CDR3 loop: CASSTRNGGTYEQYF. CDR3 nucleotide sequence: TGTGCCAGCAGCACCCGGAATGGAGGGACCTACGAGCAGTACTTC.

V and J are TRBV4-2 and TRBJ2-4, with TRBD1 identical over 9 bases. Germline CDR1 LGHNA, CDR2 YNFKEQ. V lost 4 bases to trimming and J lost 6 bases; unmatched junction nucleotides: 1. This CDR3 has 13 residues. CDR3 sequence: CASSPGQGNIQYF. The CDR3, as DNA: TGTGCCAGCAGCCCGGGACAGGGAAACATTCAGTACTTC.

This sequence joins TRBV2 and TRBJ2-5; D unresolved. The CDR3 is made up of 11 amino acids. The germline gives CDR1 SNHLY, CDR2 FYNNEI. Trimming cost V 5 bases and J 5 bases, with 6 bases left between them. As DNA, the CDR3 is TGTGCCAGCAGTTCTTGGGAGACCCAGTACTTC. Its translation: CASSSWETQYF.

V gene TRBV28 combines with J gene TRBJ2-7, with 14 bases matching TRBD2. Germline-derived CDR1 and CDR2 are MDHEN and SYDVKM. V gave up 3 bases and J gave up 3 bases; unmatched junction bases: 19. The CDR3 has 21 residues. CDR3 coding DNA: TGTGCCAGCAGTTTGGCGGGACTAGCGGGGGCCACACTACAGTTTCACTACGAGCAGTACTTC. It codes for CASSLAGLAGATLQFHYEQYF.

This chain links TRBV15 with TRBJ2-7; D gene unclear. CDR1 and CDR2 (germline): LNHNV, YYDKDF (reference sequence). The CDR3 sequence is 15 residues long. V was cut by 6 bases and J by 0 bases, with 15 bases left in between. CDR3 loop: CATSRSNLGSYEQYF. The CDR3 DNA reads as TGTGCCACCAGTCGTTCAAATCTTGGCTCCTACGAGCAGTACTTC.

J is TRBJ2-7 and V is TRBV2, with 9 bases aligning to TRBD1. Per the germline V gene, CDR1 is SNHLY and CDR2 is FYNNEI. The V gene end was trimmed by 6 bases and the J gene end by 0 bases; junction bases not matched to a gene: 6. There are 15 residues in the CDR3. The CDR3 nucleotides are TGTGCCAGCAGACAGGACAGGGGAAACTCCTACGAGCAGTACTTC. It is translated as CASRQDRGNSYEQYF.

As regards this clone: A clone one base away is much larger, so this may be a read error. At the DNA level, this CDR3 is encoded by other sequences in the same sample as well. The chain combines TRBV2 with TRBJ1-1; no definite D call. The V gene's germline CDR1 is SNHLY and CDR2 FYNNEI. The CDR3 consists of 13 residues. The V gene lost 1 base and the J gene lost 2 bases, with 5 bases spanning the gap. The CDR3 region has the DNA TGTGCCAGCAGTGAAGAGGGTAACACTGAAGCTTTCTTT. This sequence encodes CASSEEGNTEAFF.

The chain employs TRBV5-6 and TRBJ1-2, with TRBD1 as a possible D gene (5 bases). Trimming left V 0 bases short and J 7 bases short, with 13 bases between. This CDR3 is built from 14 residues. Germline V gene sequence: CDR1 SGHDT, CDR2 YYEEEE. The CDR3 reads CASSLDSGRSGYTF. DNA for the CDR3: TGTGCCAGCAGCTTGGATTCAGGGCGATCTGGCTACACCTTC.

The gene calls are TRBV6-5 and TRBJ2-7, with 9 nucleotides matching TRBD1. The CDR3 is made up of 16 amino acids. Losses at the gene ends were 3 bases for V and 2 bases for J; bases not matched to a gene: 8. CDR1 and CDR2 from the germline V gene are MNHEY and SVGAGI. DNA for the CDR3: TGTGCCAGCAGTTATACCGGACAGGGGAGGCCCTACGAGCAGTACTTC. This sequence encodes CASSYTGQGRPYEQYF.

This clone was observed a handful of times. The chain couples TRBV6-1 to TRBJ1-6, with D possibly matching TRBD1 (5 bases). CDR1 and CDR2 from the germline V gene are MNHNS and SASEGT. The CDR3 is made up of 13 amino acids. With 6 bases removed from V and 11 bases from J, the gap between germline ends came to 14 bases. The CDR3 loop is CASSRQGGTPLHF. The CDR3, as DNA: TGTGCCAGCAGCCGCCAGGGTGGCACACCCCTCCACTTT.

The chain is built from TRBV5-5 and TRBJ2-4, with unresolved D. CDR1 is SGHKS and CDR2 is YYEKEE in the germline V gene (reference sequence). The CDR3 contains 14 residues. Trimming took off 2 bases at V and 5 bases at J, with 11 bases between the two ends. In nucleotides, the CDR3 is TGTGCCAGCAGCTTAGGTGTCAAGGAAAACATTCAGTACTTC. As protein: CASSLGVKENIQYF.

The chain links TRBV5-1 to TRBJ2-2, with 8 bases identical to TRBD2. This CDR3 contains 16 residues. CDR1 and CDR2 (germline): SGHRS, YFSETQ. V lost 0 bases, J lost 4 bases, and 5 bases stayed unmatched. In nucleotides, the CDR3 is TGCGCCAGCAGCTTGGCCAGCGGGAGAGGCACCGGGGAGCTGTTTTTT. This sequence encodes CASSLASGRGTGELFF.

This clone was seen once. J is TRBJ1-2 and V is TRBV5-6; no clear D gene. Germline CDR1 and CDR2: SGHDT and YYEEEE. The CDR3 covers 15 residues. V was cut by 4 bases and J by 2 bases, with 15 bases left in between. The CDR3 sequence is CASSPTNTVNYGYTF. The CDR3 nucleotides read TGTGCCAGCAGCCCTACCAACACAGTAAACTATGGCTACACCTTC. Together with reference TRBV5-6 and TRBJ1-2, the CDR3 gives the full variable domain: DAGVTQSPTHLIKTRGQQVTLRCSPKSGHDTVSWYQQALGQGPQFIFQYYEEEERQRGNFPDRFSGHQFPNYSSELNVNALLLGDSALYLCASSPTNTVNYGYTFGSGTRLTVV.

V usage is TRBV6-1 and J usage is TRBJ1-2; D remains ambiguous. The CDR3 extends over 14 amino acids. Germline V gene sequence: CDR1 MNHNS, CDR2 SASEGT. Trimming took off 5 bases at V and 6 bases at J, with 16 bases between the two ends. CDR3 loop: CASSQGGLKNGYTF. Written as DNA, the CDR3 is TGTGCCAGCAGTCAAGGAGGGTTGAAGAATGGCTACACCTTC.